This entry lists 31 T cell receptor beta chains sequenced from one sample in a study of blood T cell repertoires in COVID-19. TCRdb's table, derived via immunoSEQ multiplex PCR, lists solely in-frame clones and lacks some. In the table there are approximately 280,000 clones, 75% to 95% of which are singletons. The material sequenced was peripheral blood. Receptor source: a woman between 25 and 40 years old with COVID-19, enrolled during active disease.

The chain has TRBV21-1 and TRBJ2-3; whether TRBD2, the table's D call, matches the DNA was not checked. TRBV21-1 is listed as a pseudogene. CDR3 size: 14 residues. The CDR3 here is CASSKVGGPDTQYF. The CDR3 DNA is TGTGCCAGCAGCAAAGTAGGAGGGCCAGATACGCAGTATTTT.

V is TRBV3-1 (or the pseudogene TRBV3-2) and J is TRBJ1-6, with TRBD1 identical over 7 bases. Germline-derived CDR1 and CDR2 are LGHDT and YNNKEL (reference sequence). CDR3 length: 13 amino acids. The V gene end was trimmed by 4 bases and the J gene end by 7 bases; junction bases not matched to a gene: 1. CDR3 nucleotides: TGTGCCAGCAGCCCACAGGGGAATTCACCCCTCCACTTT. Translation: CASSPQGNSPLHF.

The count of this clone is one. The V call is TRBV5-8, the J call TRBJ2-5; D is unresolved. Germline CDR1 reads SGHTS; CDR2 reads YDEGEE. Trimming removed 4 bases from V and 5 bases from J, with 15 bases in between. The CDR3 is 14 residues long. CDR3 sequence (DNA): TGTGCCAGCAGCCCCTCGAGAGGCGCGGAGACCCAGTACTTC. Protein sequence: CASSPSRGAETQYF.

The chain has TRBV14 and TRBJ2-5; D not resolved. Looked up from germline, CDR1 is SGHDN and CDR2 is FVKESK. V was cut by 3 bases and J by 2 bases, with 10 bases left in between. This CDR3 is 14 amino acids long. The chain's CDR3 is CASSQWAEQETQYF. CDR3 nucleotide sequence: TGTGCCAGCAGCCAGTGGGCAGAGCAAGAGACCCAGTACTTC.

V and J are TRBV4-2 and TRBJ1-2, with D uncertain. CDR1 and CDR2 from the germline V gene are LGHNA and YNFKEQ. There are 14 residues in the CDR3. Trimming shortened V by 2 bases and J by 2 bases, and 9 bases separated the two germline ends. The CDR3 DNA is TGTGCCAGCAGCCAACCGCCGGGAAACTATGGCTACACCTTC. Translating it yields CASSQPPGNYGYTF.

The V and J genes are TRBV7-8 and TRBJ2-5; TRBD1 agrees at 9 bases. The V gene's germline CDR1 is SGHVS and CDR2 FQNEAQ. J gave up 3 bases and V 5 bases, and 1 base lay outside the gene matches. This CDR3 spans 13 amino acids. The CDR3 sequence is CASSRDREETQYF. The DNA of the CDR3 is TGTGCCAGCAGCCGGGACAGGGAAGAGACCCAGTACTTC.

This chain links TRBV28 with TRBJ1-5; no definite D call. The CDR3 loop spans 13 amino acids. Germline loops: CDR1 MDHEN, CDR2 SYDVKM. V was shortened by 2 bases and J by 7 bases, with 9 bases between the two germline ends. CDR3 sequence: CASSLGGLQPQHF. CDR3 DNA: TGTGCCAGCAGTTTAGGCGGACTGCAGCCCCAGCATTTT.

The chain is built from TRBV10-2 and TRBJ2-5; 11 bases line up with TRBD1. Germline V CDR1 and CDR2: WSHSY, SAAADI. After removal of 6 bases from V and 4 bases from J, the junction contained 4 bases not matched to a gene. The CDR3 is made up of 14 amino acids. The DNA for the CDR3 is TGCGCCAGCAGAGGGGACAGGGGGGGAGAGACCCAGTACTTC. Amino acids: CASRGDRGGETQYF.

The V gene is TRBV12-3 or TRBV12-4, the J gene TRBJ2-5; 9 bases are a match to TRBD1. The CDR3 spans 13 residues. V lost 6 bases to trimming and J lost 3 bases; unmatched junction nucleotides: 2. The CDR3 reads CASRRTGEETQYF. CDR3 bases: TGTGCCAGCAGACGGACAGGGGAAGAGACCCAGTACTTC.

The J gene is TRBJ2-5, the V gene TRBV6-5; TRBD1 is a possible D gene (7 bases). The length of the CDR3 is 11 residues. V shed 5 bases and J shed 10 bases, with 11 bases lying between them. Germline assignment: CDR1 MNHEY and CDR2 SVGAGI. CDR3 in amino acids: CASSRQGLQYF. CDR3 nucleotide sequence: TGTGCCAGCAGTAGACAGGGACTCCAGTACTTC.

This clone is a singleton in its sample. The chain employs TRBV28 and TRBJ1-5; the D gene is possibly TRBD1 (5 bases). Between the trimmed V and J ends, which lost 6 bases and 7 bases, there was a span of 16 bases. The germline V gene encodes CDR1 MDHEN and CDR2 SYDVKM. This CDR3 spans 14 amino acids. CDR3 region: CASSPRRGVQPQHF. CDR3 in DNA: TGTGCCAGCAGCCCCCGGCGGGGGGTGCAGCCCCAGCATTTT.

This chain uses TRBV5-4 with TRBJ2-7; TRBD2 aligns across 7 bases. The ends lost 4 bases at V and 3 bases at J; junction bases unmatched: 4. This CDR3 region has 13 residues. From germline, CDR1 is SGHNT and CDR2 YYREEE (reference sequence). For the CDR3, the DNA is TGTGCCAGCAGCGCCGGACTAGGCTACGAGCAGTACTTC. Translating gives CASSAGLGYEQYF.

The CDR3 nucleotides are TGTGCCATCAGTGAGCCCAGGACAGGGATCACCTACGAGCAGTACTTC. Its translation: CAISEPRTGITYEQYF. The chain carries TRBV10-3 and TRBJ2-7; 8 bases map to TRBD1. The germline V gene has CDR1 ENHRY and CDR2 SYGVKD. This CDR3 spans 16 amino acids. V shed 2 bases and J 2 bases; nucleotides not matched to a gene: 8.

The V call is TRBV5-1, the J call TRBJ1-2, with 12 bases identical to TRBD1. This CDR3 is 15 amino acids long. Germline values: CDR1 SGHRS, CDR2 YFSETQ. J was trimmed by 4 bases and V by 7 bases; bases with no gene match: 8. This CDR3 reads CASSSGTGGAYGYTF. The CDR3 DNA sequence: TGCGCCAGCTCCTCCGGGACAGGGGGCGCCTATGGCTACACCTTC.

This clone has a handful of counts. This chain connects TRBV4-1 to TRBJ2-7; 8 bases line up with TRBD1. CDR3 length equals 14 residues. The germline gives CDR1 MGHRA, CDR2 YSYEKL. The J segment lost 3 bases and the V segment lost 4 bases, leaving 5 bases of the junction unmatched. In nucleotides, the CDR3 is TGCGCCAGCAGCCTGACAGGGGAGTACTACGAGCAGTACTTC. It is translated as CASSLTGEYYEQYF.

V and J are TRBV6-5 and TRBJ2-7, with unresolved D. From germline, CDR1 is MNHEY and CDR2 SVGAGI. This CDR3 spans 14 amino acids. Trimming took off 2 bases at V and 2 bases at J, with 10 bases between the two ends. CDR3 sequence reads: CASSYGLGTYEQYF. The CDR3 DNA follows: TGTGCCAGCAGTTACGGGCTTGGAACCTACGAGCAGTACTTC.

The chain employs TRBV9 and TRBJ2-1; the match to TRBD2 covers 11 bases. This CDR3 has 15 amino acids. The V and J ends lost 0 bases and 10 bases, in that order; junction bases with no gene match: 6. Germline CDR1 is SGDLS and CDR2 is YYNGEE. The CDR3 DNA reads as TGTGCCAGCAGCGTAGTAGCGGGAGGGCCGGGGGAGCAGTTCTTC. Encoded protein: CASSVVAGGPGEQFF.

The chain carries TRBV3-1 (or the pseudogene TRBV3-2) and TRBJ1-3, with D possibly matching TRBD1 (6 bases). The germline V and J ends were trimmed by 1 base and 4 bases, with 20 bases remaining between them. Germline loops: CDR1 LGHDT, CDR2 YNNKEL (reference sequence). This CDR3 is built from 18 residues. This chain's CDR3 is CASSQGEGAGARGNTIYF. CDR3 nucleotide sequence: TGTGCCAGCAGCCAAGGCGAAGGGGCAGGGGCGCGGGGAAACACCATATATTTT.

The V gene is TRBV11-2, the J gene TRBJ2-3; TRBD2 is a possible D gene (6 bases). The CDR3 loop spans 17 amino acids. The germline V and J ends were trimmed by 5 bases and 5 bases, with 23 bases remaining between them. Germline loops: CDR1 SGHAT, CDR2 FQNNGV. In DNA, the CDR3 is TGTGCCAGCAGCCCCTTAGCAAATACGGGAGACAAAGATACGCAGTATTTT. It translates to CASSPLANTGDKDTQYF.

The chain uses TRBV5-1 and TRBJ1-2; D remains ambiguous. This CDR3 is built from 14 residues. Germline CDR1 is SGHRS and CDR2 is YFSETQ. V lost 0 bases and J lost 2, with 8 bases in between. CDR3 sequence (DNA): TGCGCCAGCAGCTTGGACACGGGAAACTATGGCTACACCTTC. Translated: CASSLDTGNYGYTF.

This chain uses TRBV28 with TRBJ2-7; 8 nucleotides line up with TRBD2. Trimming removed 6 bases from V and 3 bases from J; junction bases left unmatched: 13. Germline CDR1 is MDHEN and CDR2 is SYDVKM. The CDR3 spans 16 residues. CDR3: CASSSIALAENYEQYF. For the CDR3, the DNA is TGTGCCAGCAGCTCAATTGCACTAGCGGAGAACTACGAGCAGTACTTC.

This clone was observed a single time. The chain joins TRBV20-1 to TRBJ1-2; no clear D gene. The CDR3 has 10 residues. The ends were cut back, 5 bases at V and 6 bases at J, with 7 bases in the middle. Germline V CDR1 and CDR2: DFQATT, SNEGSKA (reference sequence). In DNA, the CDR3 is TGCAGTGCTGCGCTAAATGGCTACACCTTC. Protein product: CSAALNGYTF.

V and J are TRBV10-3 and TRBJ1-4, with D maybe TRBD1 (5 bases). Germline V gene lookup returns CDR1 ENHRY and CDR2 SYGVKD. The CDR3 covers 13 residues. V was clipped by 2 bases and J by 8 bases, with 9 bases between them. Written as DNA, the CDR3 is TGTGCCATCAGTGAGGTGGAGGGGGAAAAACTGTTTTTT. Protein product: CAISEVEGEKLFF.

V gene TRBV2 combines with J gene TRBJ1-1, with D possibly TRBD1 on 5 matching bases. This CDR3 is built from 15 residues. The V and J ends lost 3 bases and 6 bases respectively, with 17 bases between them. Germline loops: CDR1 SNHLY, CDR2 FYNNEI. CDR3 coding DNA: TGTGCCAGCAGTGACAGGGTAGCTTCGGGGGCTGAAGCTTTCTTT. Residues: CASSDRVASGAEAFF.

CDR3 coding DNA: TGTGCCAGCAGCCTCCGACTAGCGGGAGGGCCTGGTGAGCAGTTCTTC. It encodes CASSLRLAGGPGEQFF. The chain has TRBV7-3 and TRBJ2-1, with 14 bases identical to TRBD2. The CDR3 spans 16 residues. Germline CDR1 is SGHTA and CDR2 is FQGTGA. With V trimmed by 5 bases and J by 9 bases, 9 bases remained unmatched.

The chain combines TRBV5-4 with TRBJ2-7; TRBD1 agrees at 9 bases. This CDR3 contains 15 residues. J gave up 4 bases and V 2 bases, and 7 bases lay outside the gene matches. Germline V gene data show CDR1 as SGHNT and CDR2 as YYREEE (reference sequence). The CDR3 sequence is CASSFGQGYTYEQYF. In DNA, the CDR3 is TGTGCCAGCAGCTTTGGACAGGGGTATACTTACGAGCAGTACTTC.

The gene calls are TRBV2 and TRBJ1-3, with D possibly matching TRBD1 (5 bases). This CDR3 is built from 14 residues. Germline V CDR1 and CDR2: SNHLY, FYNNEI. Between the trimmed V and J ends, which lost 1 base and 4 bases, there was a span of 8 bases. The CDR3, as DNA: TGTGCCAGCAGTGAAGGGGGCCGGGGAAACACCATATATTTT. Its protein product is CASSEGGRGNTIYF.

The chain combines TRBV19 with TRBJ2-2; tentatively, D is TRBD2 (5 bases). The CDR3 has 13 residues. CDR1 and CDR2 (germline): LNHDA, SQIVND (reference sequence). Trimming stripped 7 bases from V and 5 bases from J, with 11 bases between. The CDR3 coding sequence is TGTGCCAGTAAGAGGGATTCGACCGGGGAGCTGTTTTTT. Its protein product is CASKRDSTGELFF.

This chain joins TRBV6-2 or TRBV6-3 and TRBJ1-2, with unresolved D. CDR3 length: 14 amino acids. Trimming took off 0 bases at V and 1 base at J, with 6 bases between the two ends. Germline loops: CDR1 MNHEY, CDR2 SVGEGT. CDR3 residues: CASSYSHSNYGYTF. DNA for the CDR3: TGTGCCAGCAGTTACTCCCACAGTAACTATGGCTACACCTTC.

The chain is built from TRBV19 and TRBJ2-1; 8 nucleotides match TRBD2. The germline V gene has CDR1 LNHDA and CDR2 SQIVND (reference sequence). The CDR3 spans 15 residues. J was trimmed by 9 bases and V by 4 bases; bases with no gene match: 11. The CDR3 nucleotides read TGTGCCAGTAGTAACGCGGGAGGTTGGGTGAGTGAGCAGTTCTTC. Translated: CASSNAGGWVSEQFF.

The CDR3 reads CASSADSYYEQYF. The CDR3 coding sequence is TGTGCCAGCAGTGCAGACTCATACTACGAGCAGTACTTC. V usage is TRBV2 and J usage is TRBJ2-7; D remains ambiguous. Germline CDR1 is SNHLY and CDR2 is FYNNEI. V gave up 4 bases and J gave up 3 bases, with 10 bases separating them. CDR3 size: 13 residues.